This is a list of T cell receptor beta chains from one sample in a study of shared clonotypes between healthy human individuals. Measured with immunoSEQ multiplex PCR; TCRdb has only the in-frame clones, and not every one. The sample lists about 2.2 million clones, roughly 93% occurring once. Sequencing used naive CD8+ T cells from PBMCs. These receptor sequences come from a man in his late teens or twenties in good health. Some clones in this sample may be carry-over from other donors' samples. Both conserved end residues are part of each CDR3. The D gene is left open where the match is weak. A row's size may be missing; if present it is once, few, many or a size class.

v_gene	d_gene	abundance	j_gene	CDR3nt	CDR3aa
TRBV11-3	TRBD2	.	TRBJ2-1	TGTGCCAGCAGCTTAGGAGCGGGAGAACGGAATGAGCAGTTCTTC	CASSLGAGERNEQFF
TRBV19	TRBD1	once	TRBJ2-7	TGTGCCAGTAGTACCGTGGACAGGGAAGGGGAGCAGTACTTC	CASSTVDREGEQYF
TRBV28	.	once	TRBJ1-5	TGTGCCAGCAGTTTATTGGGACCGGGAGGCAATCAGCCCCAGCATTTT	CASSLLGPGGNQPQHF
TRBV7-8	TRBD2	.	TRBJ2-5	TGTGCCAGCAGCTTCCTATCAGCGGGGGCTATTCAAGAGACCCAGTACTTC	CASSFLSAGAIQETQYF
TRBV21-1	.	.	TRBJ2-3	TGTGCCAGCAGCAAACGTTCGACAGACACAGATACGCAGTATTTT	CASSKRSTDTDTQYF
TRBV9	.	.	TRBJ1-2	TGTGCCAGCAGCGCGACCTCAAGTACAGCTAACTATGGCTACACCTTC	CASSATSSTANYGYTF
TRBV5-1	.	.	TRBJ2-7	TGCGCCAGCAGCTACGCACCTTCCTACGAGCAGTACTTC	CASSYAPSYEQYF
TRBV27	TRBD2	.	TRBJ2-1	TGTGCCAGCAGTCCTGTAGCGGGGGACAACAATGAGCAGTTCTTC	CASSPVAGDNNEQFF
TRBV5-6	TRBD1	.	TRBJ1-2	TGTGCCAGCAGCTTAGGGCAGGGGGCAAACTATGGCTACACCTTC	CASSLGQGANYGYTF
TRBV27	TRBD1	.	TRBJ1-5	TGTGCCAGCAGAACGACAGGGGGCGGGCAGCCCCAGCATTTT	CASRTTGGGQPQHF
TRBV6-1	.	.	TRBJ1-1	TGTGCCAGCAGGATGGACAGGAACACTGAAGCTTTCTTT	CASRMDRNTEAFF
TRBV6-1	.	.	TRBJ1-1	TGTGCCAGCAGACCGGGACTGAGCACTGAAGCTTTCTTT	CASRPGLSTEAFF
TRBV9	.	.	TRBJ2-7	TGTGCCAGCAGCGTAGAGGGGGGCCCTCCCTCCTACGAGCAGTACTTC	CASSVEGGPPSYEQYF
TRBV2	TRBD2	.	TRBJ2-1	TGTGCCAGCAGTCATGCGGGAGGGTTTAGGAGTGAGCAGTTCTTC	CASSHAGGFRSEQFF
TRBV15	.	.	TRBJ1-1	TGTGCCACCAGCAGAGCTGAGGGGCCGGGGGGAGCTTTCTTT	CATSRAEGPGGAFF
TRBV4-2	.	.	TRBJ2-1	TGTGCCAGCAGCCAAGATAGTAGCATCGATGAGCAGTTCTTC	CASSQDSSIDEQFF
TRBV2	.	.	TRBJ1-2	TGTGCCAGCAGTGAATACCTCCACTATGGCTACACCTTC	CASSEYLHYGYTF
TRBV5-6	.	.	TRBJ1-2	TGTGCCAGCAGCGCCGAGGGGTATGGCTACACCTTC	CASSAEGYGYTF
TRBV7-9	TRBD1	.	TRBJ1-4	TGTGCCAGCAGCTTAGCGGGACAGGTTCGAGGTGAAAAACTGTTTTTT	CASSLAGQVRGEKLFF
TRBV14	.	.	TRBJ1-3	TGTGCCAGCACCCAAGAAGACACCATATATTTT	CASTQEDTIYF
TRBV7-8	TRBD2	.	TRBJ2-5	TGTGCCAGCAGCCTAGCGGGAGGGTGGGAGACCCAGTACTTC	CASSLAGGWETQYF
TRBV4-2	.	.	TRBJ2-7	TGTGCCAGCAGCCAATCTAAGGGGCACGAGCAGTACTTC	CASSQSKGHEQYF
TRBV4-1	TRBD1	.	TRBJ1-3	TGCGCCAGCAGCCACGTTAGGACAGGACCACGCTCTGGAAACACCATATATTTT	CASSHVRTGPRSGNTIYF
TRBV7-8	TRBD2	.	TRBJ2-5	TGTGCCAGCAGCCCCGGGACTAGCGTATACGAGACCCAGTACTTC	CASSPGTSVYETQYF
TRBV19	.	.	TRBJ2-1	TGTGCCAGTAGTATTGGGGGGCAGGAGCAGTTCTTC	CASSIGGQEQFF
TRBV11-2	TRBD2	.	TRBJ2-3	TGTGCCAGCAGCCCAGAGGGCGGGAGAGGTGCCACAGATACGCAGTATTTT	CASSPEGGRGATDTQYF
TRBV19	.	.	TRBJ2-1	TGTGCCAGTAGTCTCTTATATAGCGGATTCTACAATGAGCAGTTCTTC	CASSLLYSGFYNEQFF